This T cell receptor (beta chain) was captured in a study of T cells in Graves' hyperthyroidism and ophthalmopathy. Study conclusions and caveats: Most thyroid clonotypes with frequency above 0.001 were detected in blood.

Notes on this clonotype: Its specificity is not known.

The CDR3 contains 11 residues. The germline V gene encodes CDR1 DFQATT and CDR2 SNEGSKA (reference sequence). Trimming stripped 1 base from V and 5 bases from J, with 2 bases between. Patients between 18 and 65 years old had hyperthyroidism, newly diagnosed and lasting under 2 months. Diagnoses were established using clinical symptoms, serum thyroxine and TRAb, thyroid ultrasound and orbital computed tomography. TCR beta CDR3 regions were amplified from RNA. First-round RT-PCR with HTBI primers amplified the TCR CDR3 region. TCRdb reprocessed the multiplex PCR reads via MiXCR and lists one record per CDR3 protein. Among hundreds of thousands of distinct CDR3 sequences listed, roughly 40% were seen once.

Sequencing was done on a sample of blood. The receptor was derived from a man between 18 and 29 years old with Graves' hyperthyroidism. V and J are TRBV20-1 and TRBJ2-2; D remains unclear. CDR3 in amino acids: CSARVTGELFF. The CDR3 region has the DNA TGCAGTGCTAGAGTTACCGGGGAGCTGTTTTTT.